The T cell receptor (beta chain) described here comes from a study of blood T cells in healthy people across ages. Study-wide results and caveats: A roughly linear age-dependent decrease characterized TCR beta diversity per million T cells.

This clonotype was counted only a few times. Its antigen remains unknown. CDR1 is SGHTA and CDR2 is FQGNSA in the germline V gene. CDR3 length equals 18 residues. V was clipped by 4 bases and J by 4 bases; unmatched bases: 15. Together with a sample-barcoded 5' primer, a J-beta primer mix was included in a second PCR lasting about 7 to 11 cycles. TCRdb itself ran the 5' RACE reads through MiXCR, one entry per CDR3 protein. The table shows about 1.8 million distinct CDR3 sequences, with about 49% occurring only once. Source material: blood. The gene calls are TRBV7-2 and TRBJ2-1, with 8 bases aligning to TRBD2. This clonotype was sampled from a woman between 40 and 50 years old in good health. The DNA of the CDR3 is TGTGCCAGCAGCTCTAAGACAATAGCGGGGAATGGATACAATGAGCAGTTCTTC. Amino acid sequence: CASSSKTIAGNGYNEQFF.